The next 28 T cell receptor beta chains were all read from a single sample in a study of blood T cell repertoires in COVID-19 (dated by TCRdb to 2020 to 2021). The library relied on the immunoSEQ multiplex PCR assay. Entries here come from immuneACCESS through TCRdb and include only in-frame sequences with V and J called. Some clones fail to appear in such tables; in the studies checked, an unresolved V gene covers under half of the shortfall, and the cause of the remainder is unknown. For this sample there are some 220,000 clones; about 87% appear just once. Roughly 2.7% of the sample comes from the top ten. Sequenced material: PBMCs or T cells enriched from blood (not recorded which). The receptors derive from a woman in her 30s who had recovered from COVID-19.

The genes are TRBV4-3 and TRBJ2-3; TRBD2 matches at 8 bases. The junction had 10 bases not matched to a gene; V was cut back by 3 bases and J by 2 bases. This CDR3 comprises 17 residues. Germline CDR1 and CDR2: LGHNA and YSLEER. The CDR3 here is CASSHRAGGANTDTQYF. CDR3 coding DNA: TGCGCCAGCAGCCACCGAGCCGGGGGGGCGAACACAGATACGCAGTATTTT.

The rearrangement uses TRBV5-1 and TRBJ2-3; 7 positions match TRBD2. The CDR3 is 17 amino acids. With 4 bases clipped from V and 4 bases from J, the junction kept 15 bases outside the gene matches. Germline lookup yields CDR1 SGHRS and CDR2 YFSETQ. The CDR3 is CASSPPIQGLVSDTQYF. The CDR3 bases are TGCGCCAGCAGCCCACCAATCCAAGGACTAGTTTCAGATACGCAGTATTTT.

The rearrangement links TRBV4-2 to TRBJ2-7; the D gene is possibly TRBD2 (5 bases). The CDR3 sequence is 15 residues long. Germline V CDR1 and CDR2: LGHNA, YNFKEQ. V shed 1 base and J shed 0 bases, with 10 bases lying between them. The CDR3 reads CASSQGGQSSYEQYF. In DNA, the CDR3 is TGTGCCAGCAGCCAAGGCGGGCAGAGCTCCTACGAGCAGTACTTC.

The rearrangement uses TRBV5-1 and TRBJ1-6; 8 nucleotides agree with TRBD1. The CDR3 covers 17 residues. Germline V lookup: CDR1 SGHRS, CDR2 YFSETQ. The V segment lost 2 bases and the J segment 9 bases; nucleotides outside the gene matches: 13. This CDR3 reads CASSLNSGQGSGSPLHF. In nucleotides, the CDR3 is TGCGCCAGCAGCTTAAACTCAGGACAGGGCTCCGGTTCACCCCTCCACTTT.

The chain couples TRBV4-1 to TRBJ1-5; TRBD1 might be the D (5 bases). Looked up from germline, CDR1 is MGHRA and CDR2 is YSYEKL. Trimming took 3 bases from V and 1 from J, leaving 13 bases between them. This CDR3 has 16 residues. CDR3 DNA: TGCGCCAGCAGCCACGAGTGGGGGGTAAGCAATCAGCCCCAGCATTTT. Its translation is CASSHEWGVSNQPQHF.

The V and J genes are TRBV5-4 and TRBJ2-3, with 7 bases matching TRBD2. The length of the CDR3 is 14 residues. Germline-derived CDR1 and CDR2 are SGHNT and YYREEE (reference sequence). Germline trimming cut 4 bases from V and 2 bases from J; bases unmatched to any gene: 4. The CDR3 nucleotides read TGTGCCAGCAGCGGGGGGGGGTTCACAGATACGCAGTATTTT. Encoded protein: CASSGGGFTDTQYF.

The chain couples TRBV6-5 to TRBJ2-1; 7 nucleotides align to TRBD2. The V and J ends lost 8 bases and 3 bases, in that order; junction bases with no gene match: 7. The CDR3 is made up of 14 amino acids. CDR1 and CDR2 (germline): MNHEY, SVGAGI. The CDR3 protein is CASRRLAYYNEQFF. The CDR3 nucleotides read TGTGCCAGCCGAAGACTAGCCTACTACAATGAGCAGTTCTTC.

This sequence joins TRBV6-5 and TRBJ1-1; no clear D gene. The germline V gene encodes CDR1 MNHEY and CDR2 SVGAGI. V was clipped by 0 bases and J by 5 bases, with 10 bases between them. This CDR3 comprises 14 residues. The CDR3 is CASSYSRHATEAFF. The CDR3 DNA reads TGTGCCAGCAGTTACTCGAGGCATGCTACTGAAGCTTTCTTT.

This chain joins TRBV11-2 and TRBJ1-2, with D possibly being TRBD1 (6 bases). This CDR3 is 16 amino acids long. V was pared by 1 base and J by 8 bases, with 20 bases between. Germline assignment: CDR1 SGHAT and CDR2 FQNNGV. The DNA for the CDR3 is TGTGCCAGCAGCTTAGGATCCGGGACAAATCATAACGGCTACACCTTC. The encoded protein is CASSLGSGTNHNGYTF.

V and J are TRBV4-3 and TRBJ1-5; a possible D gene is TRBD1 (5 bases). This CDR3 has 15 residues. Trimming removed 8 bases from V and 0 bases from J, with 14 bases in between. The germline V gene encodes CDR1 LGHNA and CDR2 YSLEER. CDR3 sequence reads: CASRDRLNSNQPQHF. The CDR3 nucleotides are TGCGCCAGCCGCGACAGACTCAATAGCAATCAGCCCCAGCATTTT.

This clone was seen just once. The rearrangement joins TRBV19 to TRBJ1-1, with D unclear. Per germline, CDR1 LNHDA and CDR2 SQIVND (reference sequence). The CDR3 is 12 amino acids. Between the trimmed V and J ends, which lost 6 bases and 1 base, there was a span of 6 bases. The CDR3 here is CASSRGNTEAFF. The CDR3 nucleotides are TGTGCCAGTAGCCGCGGGAACACTGAAGCTTTCTTT.

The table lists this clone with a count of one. The CDR3 nucleotides read TGTGCCAGCAGTGAAGCGCTAGCTAGCGGGGGAAGCACAGATACGCAGTATTTT. The encoded protein is CASSEALASGGSTDTQYF. The chain couples TRBV6-1 to TRBJ2-3; TRBD2 matches at 10 bases. This CDR3 contains 18 residues. Germline CDR1 reads MNHNS; CDR2 reads SASEGT. Trimming at V came to 0 bases and at J to 0 bases, leaving 6 bases not matched to a gene.

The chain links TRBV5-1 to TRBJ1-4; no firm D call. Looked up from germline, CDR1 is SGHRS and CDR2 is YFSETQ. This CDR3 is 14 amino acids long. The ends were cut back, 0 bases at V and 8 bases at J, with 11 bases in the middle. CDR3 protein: CASSLEGRREKLFF. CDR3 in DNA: TGCGCCAGCAGCTTGGAAGGGAGAAGGGAAAAACTGTTTTTT.

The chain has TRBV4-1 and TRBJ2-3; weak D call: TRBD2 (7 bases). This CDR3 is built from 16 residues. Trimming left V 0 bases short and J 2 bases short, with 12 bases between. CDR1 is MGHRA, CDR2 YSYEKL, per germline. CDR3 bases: TGCGCCAGCAGCCAAGATAGGGCGGGGGCCACAGATACGCAGTATTTT. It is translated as CASSQDRAGATDTQYF.

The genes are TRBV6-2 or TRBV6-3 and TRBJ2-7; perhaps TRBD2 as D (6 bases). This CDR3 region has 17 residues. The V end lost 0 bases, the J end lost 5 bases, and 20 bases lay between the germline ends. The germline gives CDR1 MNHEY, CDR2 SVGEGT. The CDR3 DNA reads TGTGCCAGCAGTTACTCGATAGGACTCGGCGGAGGGGACGAGCAGTACTTC. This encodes CASSYSIGLGGGDEQYF.

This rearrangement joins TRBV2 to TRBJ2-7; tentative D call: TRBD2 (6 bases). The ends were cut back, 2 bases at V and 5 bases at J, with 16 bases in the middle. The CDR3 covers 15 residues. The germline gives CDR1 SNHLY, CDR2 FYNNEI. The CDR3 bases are TGTGCCAGCAGTGAACAGACTAGAGGAGTCGACGAGCAGTACTTC. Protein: CASSEQTRGVDEQYF. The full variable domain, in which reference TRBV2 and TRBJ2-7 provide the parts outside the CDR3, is EPEVTQTPSHQVTQMGQEVILRCVPISNHLYFYWYRQILGQKVEFLVSFYNNEISEKSEIFDDQFSVERPDGSNFTLKIRSTKLEDSAMYFCASSEQTRGVDEQYFGPGTRLTVT.

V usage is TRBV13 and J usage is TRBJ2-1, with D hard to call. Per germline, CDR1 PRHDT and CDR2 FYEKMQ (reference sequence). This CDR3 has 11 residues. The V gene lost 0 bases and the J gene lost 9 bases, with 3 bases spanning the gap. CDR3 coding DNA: TGTGCCAGCAGCTTAGGCGGTGAGCAGTTCTTC. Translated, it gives CASSLGGEQFF.

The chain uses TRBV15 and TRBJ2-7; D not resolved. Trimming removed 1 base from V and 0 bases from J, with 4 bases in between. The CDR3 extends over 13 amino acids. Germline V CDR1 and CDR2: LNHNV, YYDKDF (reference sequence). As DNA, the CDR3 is TGTGCCACCAGCAGAGGTCTCTCCTACGAGCAGTACTTC. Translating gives CATSRGLSYEQYF.

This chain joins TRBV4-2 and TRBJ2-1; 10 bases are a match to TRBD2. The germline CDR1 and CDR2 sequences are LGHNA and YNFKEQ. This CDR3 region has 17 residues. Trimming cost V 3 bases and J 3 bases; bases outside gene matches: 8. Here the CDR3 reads CASSHPIAGGDYNEQFF. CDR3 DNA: TGTGCCAGCAGCCATCCCATAGCGGGGGGCGACTACAATGAGCAGTTCTTC.

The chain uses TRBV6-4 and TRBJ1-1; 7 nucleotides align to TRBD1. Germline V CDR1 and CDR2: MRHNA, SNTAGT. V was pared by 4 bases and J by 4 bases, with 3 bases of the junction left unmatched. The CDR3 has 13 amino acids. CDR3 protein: CASSVGQSTEAFF. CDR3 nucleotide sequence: TGTGCCAGCAGTGTGGGACAGAGCACTGAAGCTTTCTTT.

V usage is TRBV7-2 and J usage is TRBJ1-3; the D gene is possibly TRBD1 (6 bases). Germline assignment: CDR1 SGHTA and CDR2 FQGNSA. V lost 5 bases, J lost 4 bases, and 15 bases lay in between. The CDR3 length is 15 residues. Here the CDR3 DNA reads TGTGCCAGCAGCCAAGGGCAGGGGCTCGGAAACACCATATATTTT. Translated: CASSQGQGLGNTIYF.

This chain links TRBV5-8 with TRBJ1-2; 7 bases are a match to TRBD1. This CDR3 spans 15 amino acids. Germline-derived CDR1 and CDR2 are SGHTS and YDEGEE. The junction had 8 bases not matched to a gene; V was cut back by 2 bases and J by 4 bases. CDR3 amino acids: CASSFTRTGGYGYTF. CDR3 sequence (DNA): TGTGCCAGCAGCTTTACCCGGACAGGAGGCTATGGCTACACCTTC.

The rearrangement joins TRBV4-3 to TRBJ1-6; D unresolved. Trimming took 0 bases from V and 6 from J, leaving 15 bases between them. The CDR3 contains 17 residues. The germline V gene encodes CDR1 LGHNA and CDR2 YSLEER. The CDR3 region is CASSQDPGVGFNSPLHF. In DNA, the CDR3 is TGCGCCAGCAGCCAAGATCCCGGGGTGGGGTTTAATTCACCCCTCCACTTT.

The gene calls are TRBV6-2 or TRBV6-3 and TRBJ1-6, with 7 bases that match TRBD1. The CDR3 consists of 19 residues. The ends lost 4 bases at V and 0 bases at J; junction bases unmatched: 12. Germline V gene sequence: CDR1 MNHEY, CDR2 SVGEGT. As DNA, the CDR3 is TGTGCCAGCAGTTTGGGCGGACAGGACCAACTCTCCTATAATTCACCCCTCCACTTT. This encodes CASSLGGQDQLSYNSPLHF.

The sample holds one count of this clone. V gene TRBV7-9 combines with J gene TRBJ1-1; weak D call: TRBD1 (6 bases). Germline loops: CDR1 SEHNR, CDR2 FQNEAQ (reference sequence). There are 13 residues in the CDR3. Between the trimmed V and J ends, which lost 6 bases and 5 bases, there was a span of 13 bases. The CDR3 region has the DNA TGTGCCAGCAGATACAGGGCGGAGACTGAAGCTTTCTTT. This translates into CASRYRAETEAFF.

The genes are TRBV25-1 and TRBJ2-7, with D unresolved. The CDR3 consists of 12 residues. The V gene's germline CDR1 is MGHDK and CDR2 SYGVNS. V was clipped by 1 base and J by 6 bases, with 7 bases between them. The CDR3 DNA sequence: TGTGCCAGCAGTGAATTAGACTTCGAGCAGTACTTC. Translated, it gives CASSELDFEQYF.

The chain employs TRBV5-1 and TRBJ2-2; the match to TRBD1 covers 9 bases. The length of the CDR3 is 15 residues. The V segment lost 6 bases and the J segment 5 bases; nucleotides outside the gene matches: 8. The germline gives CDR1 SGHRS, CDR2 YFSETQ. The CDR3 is CASTLRQGETGELFF. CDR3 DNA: TGCGCCAGCACCCTCCGACAGGGGGAAACCGGGGAGCTGTTTTTT.

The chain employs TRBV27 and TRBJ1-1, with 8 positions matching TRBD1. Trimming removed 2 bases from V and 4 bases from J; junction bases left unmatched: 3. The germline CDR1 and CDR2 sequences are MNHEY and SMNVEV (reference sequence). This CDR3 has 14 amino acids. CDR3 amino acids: CASSLRQGPTEAFF. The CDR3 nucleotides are TGTGCCAGCAGTTTACGACAGGGGCCCACTGAAGCTTTCTTT.